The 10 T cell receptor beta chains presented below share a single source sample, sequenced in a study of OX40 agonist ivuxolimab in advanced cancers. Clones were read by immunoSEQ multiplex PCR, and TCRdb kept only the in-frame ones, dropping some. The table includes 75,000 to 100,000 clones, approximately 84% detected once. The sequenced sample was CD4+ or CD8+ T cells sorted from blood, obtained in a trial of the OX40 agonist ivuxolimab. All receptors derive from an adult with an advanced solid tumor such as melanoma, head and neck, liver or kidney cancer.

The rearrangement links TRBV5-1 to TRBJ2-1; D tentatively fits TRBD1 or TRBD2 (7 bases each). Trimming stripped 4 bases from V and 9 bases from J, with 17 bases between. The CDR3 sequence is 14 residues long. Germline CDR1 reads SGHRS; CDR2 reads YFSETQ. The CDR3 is CASSPTREGAEQFF. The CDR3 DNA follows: TGCGCCAGCAGCCCCACTAGGGAGGGGGCTGAGCAGTTCTTC.

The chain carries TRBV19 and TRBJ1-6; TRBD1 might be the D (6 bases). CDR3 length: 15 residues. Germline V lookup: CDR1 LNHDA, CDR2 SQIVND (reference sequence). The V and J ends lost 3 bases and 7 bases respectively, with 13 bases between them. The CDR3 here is CASSITGTTNSPLHF. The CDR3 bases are TGTGCCAGTAGTATCACCGGGACAACGAATTCACCCCTCCACTTT.

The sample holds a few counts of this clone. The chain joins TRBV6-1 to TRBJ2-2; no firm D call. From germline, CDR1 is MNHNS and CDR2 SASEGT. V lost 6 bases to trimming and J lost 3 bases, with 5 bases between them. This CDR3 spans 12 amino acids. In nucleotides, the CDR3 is TGTGCCAGCAGCAGCTACACCGGGGAGCTGTTTTTT. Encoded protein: CASSSYTGELFF.

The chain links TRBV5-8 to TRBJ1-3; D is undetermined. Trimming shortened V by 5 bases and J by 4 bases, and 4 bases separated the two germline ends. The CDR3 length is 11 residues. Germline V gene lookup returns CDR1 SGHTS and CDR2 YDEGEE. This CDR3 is CASRSGNTIYF. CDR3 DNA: TGTGCCAGCAGATCGGGAAACACCATATATTTT.

The CDR3, as DNA: TGTGCCACCAGCACCCAACGTCGGGGGGGTGGGGAAGCTTTCTTT. Translated: CATSTQRRGGGEAFF. The chain links TRBV15 to TRBJ1-1, with a possible D match to TRBD1 (5 bases). V dropped 4 bases and J dropped 8 bases, with 20 bases sitting between them. Germline-derived CDR1 and CDR2 are LNHNV and YYDKDF (reference sequence). The CDR3 consists of 15 residues.

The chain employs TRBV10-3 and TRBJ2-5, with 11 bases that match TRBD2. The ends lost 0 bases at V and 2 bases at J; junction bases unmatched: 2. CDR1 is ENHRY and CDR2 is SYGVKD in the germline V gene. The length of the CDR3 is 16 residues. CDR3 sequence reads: CAISESTSGDQETQYF. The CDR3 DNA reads TGTGCCATCAGTGAGTCGACTAGCGGGGATCAAGAGACCCAGTACTTC.

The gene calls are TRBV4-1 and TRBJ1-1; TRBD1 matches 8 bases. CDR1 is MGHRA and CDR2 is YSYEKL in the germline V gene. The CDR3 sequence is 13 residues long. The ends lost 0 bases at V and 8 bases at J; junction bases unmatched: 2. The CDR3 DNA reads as TGCGCCAGCAGCCAAGATAGGGACAGGGAAGCTTTCTTT. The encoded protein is CASSQDRDREAFF.

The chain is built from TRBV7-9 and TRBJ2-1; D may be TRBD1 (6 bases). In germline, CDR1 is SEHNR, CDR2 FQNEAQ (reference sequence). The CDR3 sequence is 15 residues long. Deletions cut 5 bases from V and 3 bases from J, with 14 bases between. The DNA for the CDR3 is TGTGCCAGCAGCCCCCGGGACAAGGGCTACAATGAGCAGTTCTTC. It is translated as CASSPRDKGYNEQFF.

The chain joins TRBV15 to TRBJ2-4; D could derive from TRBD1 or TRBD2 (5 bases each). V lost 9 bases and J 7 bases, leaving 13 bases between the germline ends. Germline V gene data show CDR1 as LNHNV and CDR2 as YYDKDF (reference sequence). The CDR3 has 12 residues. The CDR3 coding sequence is TGTGCCACGGGACCCCCGAGGAACATTCAGTACTTC. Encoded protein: CATGPPRNIQYF.

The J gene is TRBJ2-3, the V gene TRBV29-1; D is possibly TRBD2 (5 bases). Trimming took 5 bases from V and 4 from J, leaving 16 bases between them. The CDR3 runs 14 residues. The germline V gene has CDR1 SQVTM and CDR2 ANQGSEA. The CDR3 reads CSVNLDLSADTQYF. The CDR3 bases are TGCAGCGTTAACCTCGACCTTAGCGCAGATACGCAGTATTTT.